This T cell receptor (beta chain) was recorded in a study of cytomegalovirus exposure and HLA in healthy donors. Study-level information: The Caucasian-associated ancestry cluster contained about 80% of the approximately 400 genotyped donors. The study's findings and limits: Among CMV-associated TCR beta chains, most appeared HLA-restricted in a later analysis. The likely origin of a cluster of highly shared sequence variants was a sequencing artifact.

The PCR had 60 Vbeta and 13 Jbeta primers. Using immunoSEQ multiplex PCR, the repertoire was profiled, and TCRdb retains in-frame clones only, with some absent. The sample totals 150,000 or so clones. Germline CDR1 is SGHRS and CDR2 is YFSETQ. V was clipped by 4 bases and J by 0 bases, with 11 bases between them. CDR3 length: 14 amino acids. Points on this clone: Its target is unknown.

This rearrangement joins TRBV5-1 to TRBJ2-7; tentatively, D is TRBD1 (5 bases). The sequenced sample was PBMCs. This clonotype was obtained from a man aged 25-45 years in good health and CMV-seronegative. The CDR3 is CASSGTGVSYEQYF. The CDR3 nucleotides read TGCGCCAGCAGCGGAACAGGTGTCTCCTACGAGCAGTACTTC.